The source of this T cell receptor beta chain is a study of long-term antiretroviral therapy in people with HIV. V dropped 4 bases and J dropped 0 bases, with 14 bases sitting between them. Germline lookup yields CDR1 SGDLS and CDR2 YYNGEE. The CDR3 runs to 15 residues. Study outcomes and limitations: Clonotypes expanded prior to ART showed repertoire dominance at all sampled time points. ART preceded a rise in diversity that nonetheless stayed lower than in transplant donor controls.

Comments on this clone: The antigen is undetermined.

The libraries were made with immunoSEQ v3.0 at survey level. TCRdb keeps only in-frame clones here, not all; method: immunoSEQ multiplex PCR. The repertoire has about 20,000 clones, roughly three quarters of them found once; the top ten carry roughly a tenth. This chain joins TRBV9 and TRBJ2-7; weak D call: TRBD2 (5 bases). This material consisted of unsorted PBMCs, taken 0.5 years before starting antiretroviral therapy. The receptor was derived from a man aged 18 to 35 with HIV. DNA of the CDR3: TGTGCCAGCAGCTTTGACACGGGGAGCTCCTACGAGCAGTACTTC. As protein: CASSFDTGSSYEQYF.